This is a list of T cell receptor beta chains from one sample in a study of neurological immune-mediated disorders. MiXCR was run by TCRdb on the 5' RACE reads, yielding one entry per CDR3 protein. Of some 60,000 distinct CDR3 sequences in the sample, around a tenth were seen once. The sequencing sample was made of PBMCs. The receptors derive from a man aged 25-45 years in good health. The CDR3 runs from the conserved cysteine through the conserved F or W. The order of the fields is V gene, clone size, J gene, D gene, CDR3 DNA, CDR3 protein. D genes are given only for firm matches. Rows give clone size only sometimes, using once, few, many, or a class for an expanded clone.

v_gene: TRBV3-1; abundance: many; j_gene: TRBJ2-3; d_gene: TRBD2; CDR3nt: TGTGCCAGCAGCTCCCAGACTAGCGGATACACAGATACGCAGTATTTT; CDR3aa: CASSSQTSGYTDTQYF
v_gene: TRBV15; abundance: many; j_gene: TRBJ1-2; d_gene: -; CDR3nt: TGTGCCACCAGCAGTCCTCGAAGGTCGGGGGCCGGAGGGTATGGCTACACCTTC; CDR3aa: CATSSPRRSGAGGYGYTF
v_gene: TRBV5-1; abundance: medium-sized; j_gene: TRBJ2-7; d_gene: TRBD1; CDR3nt: TGCGCCAGCAGCATCACTCAGGGACAGGTGGCCGAGCAGTACTTC; CDR3aa: CASSITQGQVAEQYF
v_gene: TRBV19; abundance: few; j_gene: TRBJ1-5; d_gene: -; CDR3nt: TGTGCCAGTAGTATAGATGGTCAGCCCCAGCATTTT; CDR3aa: CASSIDGQPQHF
v_gene: TRBV29-1; abundance: many; j_gene: TRBJ2-5; d_gene: -; CDR3nt: TGCAGCGCCGACGTGGGGCAGCAAGAGACCCAGTACTTC; CDR3aa: CSADVGQQETQYF
v_gene: TRBV11-2; abundance: few; j_gene: TRBJ2-7; d_gene: -; CDR3nt: TGTGCCAGCCGCAAACATGGGGGCCTCTCCTACGAGCAGTACTTC; CDR3aa: CASRKHGGLSYEQYF
v_gene: TRBV20-1; abundance: many; j_gene: TRBJ2-3; d_gene: TRBD2; CDR3nt: TGCAGTGCTACCGGGACTAGCGGGGCAGATACGCAGTATTTT; CDR3aa: CSATGTSGADTQYF
v_gene: TRBV7-2; abundance: many; j_gene: TRBJ2-1; d_gene: -; CDR3nt: TGTGCCAGCAGCTTAGCCTCCTACAATGAGCAGTTCTTC; CDR3aa: CASSLASYNEQFF
v_gene: TRBV29-1; abundance: many; j_gene: TRBJ2-5; d_gene: TRBD2; CDR3nt: TGCAGCGCCAGGGTAGCGGGAGCAGAGACCCAGTACTTC; CDR3aa: CSARVAGAETQYF
v_gene: TRBV5-6; abundance: many; j_gene: TRBJ2-5; d_gene: -; CDR3nt: TGTGCCAGCAGCCCTGGGCGGACACAAGAGACCCAGTACTTC; CDR3aa: CASSPGRTQETQYF
v_gene: TRBV20-1; abundance: many; j_gene: TRBJ1-6; d_gene: -; CDR3nt: TGCAGTGCTAGAGATGGGCAGAGGCATAATTCACCCCTCCACTTT; CDR3aa: CSARDGQRHNSPLHF
v_gene: TRBV20-1; abundance: many; j_gene: TRBJ2-7; d_gene: -; CDR3nt: TGCAGTGCCCCTTTGACACACTCCTACGAGCAGTACTTC; CDR3aa: CSAPLTHSYEQYF
v_gene: TRBV20-1; abundance: many; j_gene: TRBJ2-7; d_gene: TRBD2; CDR3nt: TGCAGTGCTCTTAAGGGACTAGTAGACGAGCAGTACTTC; CDR3aa: CSALKGLVDEQYF
v_gene: TRBV5-1; abundance: few; j_gene: TRBJ2-5; d_gene: -; CDR3nt: TGCGCCAGCAGCGCCCGACTAGGGGGGCCGAAAGAGACCCAGTACTTC; CDR3aa: CASSARLGGPKETQYF
v_gene: TRBV20-1; abundance: many; j_gene: TRBJ2-5; d_gene: TRBD2; CDR3nt: TGCAGTGCGGTTCGTGGGCTAGCGGACCGAGAGACCCAGTACTTC; CDR3aa: CSAVRGLADRETQYF
v_gene: TRBV20-1; abundance: many; j_gene: TRBJ1-4; d_gene: TRBD1; CDR3nt: TGCAGTGCCTCAGGGGGGGTTATGGAAAAACTGTTTTTT; CDR3aa: CSASGGVMEKLFF
v_gene: TRBV20-1; abundance: -; j_gene: TRBJ2-1; d_gene: TRBD2; CDR3nt: TGCAGTGCTAGAGTCTCAAGCGGGATCTACAATGAGCAGTTCTTC; CDR3aa: CSARVSSGIYNEQFF
v_gene: TRBV6-2/TRBV6-3; abundance: many; j_gene: TRBJ1-5; d_gene: TRBD1; CDR3nt: TGTGCCAGCAGGGACAGGAGCAATCAGCCCCAGCATTTT; CDR3aa: CASRDRSNQPQHF
v_gene: TRBV24-1; abundance: few; j_gene: TRBJ2-7; d_gene: -; CDR3nt: TGTGCCACCAGTGATCCCCAGCGGACCGGTACCTACGAGCAGTACTTC; CDR3aa: CATSDPQRTGTYEQYF
v_gene: TRBV5-1; abundance: many; j_gene: TRBJ2-3; d_gene: TRBD2; CDR3nt: TGCGCCAGCAGCGGAACTTTAGCGGGGGTCGCAGATACGCAGTATTTT; CDR3aa: CASSGTLAGVADTQYF
v_gene: TRBV5-1; abundance: many; j_gene: TRBJ2-3; d_gene: -; CDR3nt: TGCGCCAGCAGCTTCTCGCCCCGGACTTCCGATACGCAGTATTTT; CDR3aa: CASSFSPRTSDTQYF
v_gene: TRBV27; abundance: many; j_gene: TRBJ2-1; d_gene: -; CDR3nt: TGTGCCAGCAGTCCAACAGGGTTTGAGCAGTTCTTC; CDR3aa: CASSPTGFEQFF
v_gene: TRBV20-1; abundance: -; j_gene: TRBJ2-1; d_gene: -; CDR3nt: TGCAGTGCTAGTCAAAATGAGCAGTTCTTC; CDR3aa: CSASQNEQFF
v_gene: TRBV20-1; abundance: many; j_gene: TRBJ2-1; d_gene: -; CDR3nt: TGCAGTGCTAGTAGGGACCAAGTCACCAATGAGCAGTTCTTC; CDR3aa: CSASRDQVTNEQFF
v_gene: TRBV28; abundance: many; j_gene: TRBJ1-4; d_gene: TRBD1; CDR3nt: TGTGCCAGCAGAGAACAGGGGTCGGATGAAAAACTGTTTTTT; CDR3aa: CASREQGSDEKLFF
v_gene: TRBV20-1; abundance: many; j_gene: TRBJ1-2; d_gene: -; CDR3nt: TGCAGTGCTAGAGACAGGGATTGGAGCTATGGCTACACCTTC; CDR3aa: CSARDRDWSYGYTF
v_gene: TRBV5-6; abundance: many; j_gene: TRBJ2-2; d_gene: -; CDR3nt: TGTGCCAGCAGTTGGGGACTCCCAGGAACCGGGGAGCTGTTTTTT; CDR3aa: CASSWGLPGTGELFF
v_gene: TRBV27; abundance: many; j_gene: TRBJ2-7; d_gene: TRBD2; CDR3nt: TGTGCCAGCAGCCCCGGGACTAGCGCCCACGAGCAGTACTTC; CDR3aa: CASSPGTSAHEQYF
v_gene: TRBV18; abundance: many; j_gene: TRBJ1-5; d_gene: -; CDR3nt: TGTGCCAGCTCACCGGCGGGCGAGGGGGAACGGCCCCAGCATTTT; CDR3aa: CASSPAGEGERPQHF
v_gene: TRBV20-1; abundance: many; j_gene: TRBJ1-5; d_gene: -; CDR3nt: TGCAGTGCCTGGGGACAAGCAATCAGGGCCCAGCATTTT; CDR3aa: CSAWGQAIRAQHF
v_gene: TRBV3-1; abundance: -; j_gene: TRBJ2-3; d_gene: -; CDR3nt: TGTGCCAGCAGCCAAGATATTGGAGGGGGCTATTTGGATACGCAGTATTTT; CDR3aa: CASSQDIGGGYLDTQYF
v_gene: TRBV5-1; abundance: -; j_gene: TRBJ2-3; d_gene: TRBD2; CDR3nt: TGCGCCAGCAGCTTGTGCAGCGGGAGGTCAGATACGCAGTATTTT; CDR3aa: CASSLCSGRSDTQYF
v_gene: TRBV2; abundance: many; j_gene: TRBJ2-7; d_gene: TRBD2; CDR3nt: TGTGCCAGCAGAGATCGTCGGACTAGCGGGAGGGTCTACGAGCAGTACTTC; CDR3aa: CASRDRRTSGRVYEQYF
v_gene: TRBV20-1; abundance: many; j_gene: TRBJ1-3; d_gene: TRBD1; CDR3nt: TGCAGTGCTGACGGACAGGGGGCTACTGGAAACACCATATATTTT; CDR3aa: CSADGQGATGNTIYF
v_gene: TRBV20-1; abundance: many; j_gene: TRBJ1-4; d_gene: -; CDR3nt: TGCAGTGCTAGAGATAGGACGCCGGGGACAATCGCGACTAATGAAAAACTGTTTTTT; CDR3aa: CSARDRTPGTIATNEKLFF
v_gene: TRBV18; abundance: many; j_gene: TRBJ2-5; d_gene: TRBD1; CDR3nt: TGTGCCAGCTCACTCAGAATACCGGGACAGGGAAACTCGGAGACCCAGTACTTC; CDR3aa: CASSLRIPGQGNSETQYF
v_gene: TRBV5-8; abundance: many; j_gene: TRBJ2-7; d_gene: TRBD2; CDR3nt: TGTGCCAGCAGCTCGGGACTAGCGGGAGACGAGCAGTACTTC; CDR3aa: CASSSGLAGDEQYF
v_gene: TRBV28; abundance: many; j_gene: TRBJ2-5; d_gene: -; CDR3nt: TGTGCCAGCAGTTTAGGACAACCGTACCAAGAGACCCAGTACTTC; CDR3aa: CASSLGQPYQETQYF
v_gene: TRBV12-3/TRBV12-4; abundance: many; j_gene: TRBJ2-2; d_gene: TRBD1; CDR3nt: TGTGCCAGCAATCCCCGGGACAGGGGATTTACCGGGGAGCTGTTTTTT; CDR3aa: CASNPRDRGFTGELFF
v_gene: TRBV5-1; abundance: many; j_gene: TRBJ1-1; d_gene: -; CDR3nt: TGCGCCAGCAGCTTGGCAGGGTGGGTCTCTGAAGCTTTCTTT; CDR3aa: CASSLAGWVSEAFF
v_gene: TRBV5-1; abundance: many; j_gene: TRBJ2-2; d_gene: TRBD2; CDR3nt: TGCGCCAGCAGCTTGAAGGGGACTAGCGGGAACACCGGGGAGCTGTTTTTT; CDR3aa: CASSLKGTSGNTGELFF
v_gene: TRBV28; abundance: many; j_gene: TRBJ2-7; d_gene: -; CDR3nt: TGTGCCAGCAGTTTATTAGGGGGAAAATACGAGCAGTACTTC; CDR3aa: CASSLLGGKYEQYF
v_gene: TRBV14; abundance: many; j_gene: TRBJ2-7; d_gene: -; CDR3nt: TGTGCCAGCAGCCAACTCCTCGCCGGGCCCACCTACGAGCAGTACTTC; CDR3aa: CASSQLLAGPTYEQYF
v_gene: TRBV5-1; abundance: many; j_gene: TRBJ2-1; d_gene: -; CDR3nt: TGCGCCAGCAGCGTATACAATGAGCAGTTCTTC; CDR3aa: CASSVYNEQFF
v_gene: TRBV6-5; abundance: many; j_gene: TRBJ1-1; d_gene: TRBD1; CDR3nt: TGTGCCAGCACTAATGCCATACCGGGACAGAAAGGGAGCACTGAAGCTTTCTTT; CDR3aa: CASTNAIPGQKGSTEAFF
v_gene: TRBV7-9; abundance: many; j_gene: TRBJ2-7; d_gene: TRBD2; CDR3nt: TGTGCCAGCAGCTTAACTAGCGGGGCCTACGAGCAGTACTTC; CDR3aa: CASSLTSGAYEQYF
v_gene: TRBV7-8; abundance: many; j_gene: TRBJ1-3; d_gene: -; CDR3nt: TGTGCCAGCAGCTTAGCGCCCGGGCATGACGGAAACACCATATATTTT; CDR3aa: CASSLAPGHDGNTIYF
v_gene: TRBV20-1; abundance: many; j_gene: TRBJ2-1; d_gene: TRBD2; CDR3nt: TGCAGTGCTAGAGTGCGGACTAGCGGGAGTTATGAGCAGTTCTTC; CDR3aa: CSARVRTSGSYEQFF
v_gene: TRBV5-1; abundance: many; j_gene: TRBJ2-5; d_gene: -; CDR3nt: TGCGCCAGTGGGGGCGAAGAGACCCAGTACTTC; CDR3aa: CASGGEETQYF
v_gene: TRBV27; abundance: many; j_gene: TRBJ2-3; d_gene: TRBD2; CDR3nt: TGTGCCAGCAGTTCGGGACTAGCGGACTACACAGATACGCAGTATTTT; CDR3aa: CASSSGLADYTDTQYF
v_gene: TRBV4-2; abundance: many; j_gene: TRBJ1-5; d_gene: -; CDR3nt: TGTGCCAGCAGCCGACAGGTCAATCAGCCCCAGCATTTT; CDR3aa: CASSRQVNQPQHF
v_gene: TRBV20-1; abundance: many; j_gene: TRBJ1-1; d_gene: -; CDR3nt: TGCAGTGCAAACCCGAAGATGAACACTGAAGCTTTCTTT; CDR3aa: CSANPKMNTEAFF
v_gene: TRBV3-1; abundance: many; j_gene: TRBJ2-2; d_gene: TRBD2; CDR3nt: TGTGCCACTAGCGGGCGTCCGAACACCGGGGAGCTGTTTTTT; CDR3aa: CATSGRPNTGELFF
v_gene: TRBV18; abundance: -; j_gene: TRBJ2-7; d_gene: TRBD1; CDR3nt: TGTGCCAGCTCACCACCAACAGGGGTAGGCGAGCAGTACTTC; CDR3aa: CASSPPTGVGEQYF
v_gene: TRBV27; abundance: many; j_gene: TRBJ2-3; d_gene: TRBD2; CDR3nt: TGTGCCAGCAGTTCGCCGGGACTAGTCTTTGGGACAGATACGCAGTATTTT; CDR3aa: CASSSPGLVFGTDTQYF